The clone carrying this TCR beta chain was picked up many times. Its antigen is unknown. All patients were untreated before thyroid surgery. This sample stems from a study of metastatic and nonmetastatic thyroid tumors. Across the study: Across peripheral blood and tumor or nodule tissue samples taken from malignant and benign thyroid patients, the repertoires were compared with one another.

Original processing notes: Using the CDR3 differences seen across clinicopathological groups, the authors built a distant-metastasis classifier for papillary thyroid cancer, which was meant to discriminate distant-metastatic patients. With MiXCR, TCRdb reprocessed the PCR reads. The V and J calls were not made by the authors but by TCRdb's processing. Among about 40,000 clones listed, less than 20% were seen once. V gave up 2 bases and J gave up 0 bases, with 12 bases separating them. CDR1 DFQATT and CDR2 SNEGSKA come from the germline V gene (reference sequence). The CDR3 covers 15 residues. Study findings and constraints: When malignant thyroid tumors were compared with benign nodules, TCR beta diversity was reportedly significantly higher in the malignant tumors. This held in both blood and tumor samples.

The sample consisted of blood. J is TRBJ2-3 and V is TRBV20-1; D uncertain. This receptor was taken from a female donor with papillary thyroid cancer or a benign thyroid nodule (not recorded which). Some clones in this sample may be carry-over from other donors' samples. The CDR3 spells CSARIYHSSTDTQYF. In nucleotides, the CDR3 is TGCAGTGCTAGAATCTACCATTCTAGCACAGATACGCAGTATTTT.